The 17 T cell receptor beta chains below come from one sample, sequenced in a study of T-cell reconstitution after alpha-beta-depleted transplantation in children. Unique molecular identifiers tagged the TCRbeta library. TCRdb recomputed calls from the PCR reads with MiXCR, one row per CDR3 protein. Of about 490,000 distinct CDR3 sequences in the sample, roughly 10% are singletons; the top ten hold roughly 2.1%. The source material was PBMCs, sampled before TCRalphabeta/CD19-depleted stem cell transplant. The receptors were sampled from a child aged 2 to 15 with inherited bone marrow failure, due to receive a stem cell transplant.

The rearrangement joins TRBV30 to TRBJ2-7, with D perhaps matching TRBD1 (5 bases). The V gene lost 3 bases and the J gene lost 5 bases, with 17 bases spanning the gap. Germline CDR1 is GTSNPN and CDR2 is SVGIG (reference sequence). The CDR3 length is 14 residues. Written as DNA, the CDR3 is TGTGCCTGGAGGAGGAAGGCAGGGAAGGACGAGCAGTACTTC. It is translated as CAWRRKAGKDEQYF.

This clonotype was observed many times. The chain joins TRBV24-1 to TRBJ2-3, with D tentatively TRBD1 (6 bases). Trimming stripped 6 bases from V and 0 bases from J, with 18 bases between. The CDR3 sequence is 17 residues long. Germline-derived CDR1 and CDR2 are KGHDR and SFDVKD. The CDR3, as DNA: TGTGCCACCAGTTCCGGGACACCTATTTCTAGCACAGATACGCAGTATTTT. It codes for CATSSGTPISSTDTQYF.

This clonotype was seen at least ten times. The V and J genes are TRBV28 and TRBJ1-1; D is ambiguous. Trimming removed 5 bases from V and 3 bases from J, with 16 bases in between. The CDR3 length is 15 residues. Germline V gene lookup returns CDR1 MDHEN and CDR2 SYDVKM. This CDR3 is CASSLSSGLHTEAFF. CDR3 nucleotide sequence: TGTGCCAGCAGTCTATCATCCGGGTTGCACACTGAAGCTTTCTTT.

A note on this clonotype: A much larger clone sits a single nucleotide away, making a read error possible. The chain is built from TRBV7-9 and TRBJ2-1, with a weak D call TRBD2 (6 bases). CDR3 length equals 15 residues. The germline CDR1 and CDR2 sequences are SEHNR and FQNEAQ (reference sequence). V lost 5 bases to trimming and J lost 8 bases, with 19 bases between them. Here the CDR3 reads CASSPGEHGNDEQFF. CDR3 nucleotide sequence: TGTGCCAGCAGCCCGGGGGAGCACGGGAATGATGAGCAGTTCTTC.

This clonotype was detected many times. The chain combines TRBV5-1 with TRBJ2-7; 13 bases line up with TRBD2. CDR3 size: 15 residues. Germline CDR1 is SGHRS and CDR2 is YFSETQ. Trimming cost V 3 bases and J 7 bases; bases outside gene matches: 7. The CDR3 DNA reads as TGCGCCAGCAGCTATATACTAGCGGGAGGGCAGGAGCAGTACTTC. Encoded protein: CASSYILAGGQEQYF.

This clonotype was detected many times. CDR3 in amino acids: CSAASSGRAAYEQYF. In nucleotides, the CDR3 is TGCAGTGCTGCTTCTAGCGGGAGGGCCGCCTACGAGCAGTACTTC. The chain combines TRBV20-1 with TRBJ2-7, with 12 bases lining up with TRBD2. With V trimmed by 5 bases and J by 2 bases, 7 bases remained unmatched. Germline CDR1 reads DFQATT; CDR2 reads SNEGSKA (reference sequence). This CDR3 comprises 15 residues.

Many counts were recorded for this clonotype. The rearrangement links TRBV5-1 to TRBJ2-5; no clear D. The CDR3 extends over 14 amino acids. The germline CDR1 and CDR2 sequences are SGHRS and YFSETQ. V was clipped by 1 base and J by 3 bases, with 10 bases between them. The CDR3 region is CASSLLAAEETQYF. In DNA, the CDR3 is TGCGCCAGCAGCTTGCTGGCAGCCGAAGAGACCCAGTACTTC.

For this clonotype: This may come from a read error, since a much larger clone is one base off. This chain links TRBV7-9 with TRBJ2-2, with a tentative D call TRBD1 (6 bases). This CDR3 comprises 16 residues. Germline V gives CDR1 SEHNR, CDR2 FQNEAQ (reference sequence). For the CDR3, the DNA is TGTGCCAGCAGCTTAGCCGTGGACAGAAACACCGGGCAGCTGTTTTTT. Translated, it gives CASSLAVDRNTGQLFF.

The rearrangement uses TRBV27 and TRBJ2-6; no clear D. The length of the CDR3 is 15 residues. V was shortened by 6 bases and J by 0 bases, with 9 bases between the two germline ends. CDR1 and CDR2 from the germline V gene are MNHEY and SMNVEV (reference sequence). This chain's CDR3 is CASRPGVSGANVLTF. CDR3 coding DNA: TGTGCCAGCAGACCTGGGGTCTCTGGGGCCAACGTCCTGACTTTC.

This clonotype appeared many times. This chain joins TRBV29-1 and TRBJ2-5; weak D call: TRBD2 (7 bases). Germline V gene lookup returns CDR1 SQVTM and CDR2 ANQGSEA. This CDR3 spans 12 amino acids. V was pared by 4 bases and J by 7 bases, with 13 bases between. In nucleotides, the CDR3 is TGCAGCGTTGCGGGGGGCGCCGGGACCCAGTACTTC. The encoded protein is CSVAGGAGTQYF.

The chain joins TRBV27 to TRBJ2-2, with 12 bases fitting TRBD2. The germline V gene encodes CDR1 MNHEY and CDR2 SMNVEV (reference sequence). The CDR3 has 16 residues. The V segment lost 6 bases and the J segment 1 base; nucleotides outside the gene matches: 3. The CDR3 DNA is TGTGCCAGCAGACTACTAGCGGGGGGGAACACCGGGGAGCTGTTTTTT. Protein sequence: CASRLLAGGNTGELFF.

This clonotype has a count of ten or more. The chain carries TRBV15 and TRBJ2-1, with D perhaps assigned TRBD1 or TRBD2 (6 bases each). The germline V and J ends were trimmed by 4 bases and 8 bases, with 18 bases remaining between them. CDR3 length: 15 amino acids. Germline V gene data show CDR1 as LNHNV and CDR2 as YYDKDF (reference sequence). The CDR3 region is CATSTNRGGGDEQFF. The CDR3 DNA reads as TGTGCCACCAGCACCAATCGTGGAGGGGGTGATGAGCAGTTCTTC.

This clonotype has ten or more counts. The V gene is TRBV11-1, the J gene TRBJ2-3; D remains unclear. The CDR3 is 20 residues long. V lost 3 bases and J lost 2, with 27 bases in between. CDR1 and CDR2 from the germline V gene are SGHAT and FQDESV (reference sequence). CDR3 coding DNA: TGTGCCAGCAGCTTCCCATCCTTCGCGACACCGGCCCCTGACACAGATACGCAGTATTTT. Protein: CASSFPSFATPAPDTDTQYF.

The table lists this clonotype with many counts. V usage is TRBV24-1 and J usage is TRBJ1-1; D not resolved. V gave up 4 bases and J gave up 8 bases, with 13 bases separating them. The length of the CDR3 is 13 residues. Germline CDR1 reads KGHDR; CDR2 reads SFDVKD. CDR3 DNA sequence: TGTGCCACCAGTGACCCCGGACGGCTAGAAGCTTTCTTT. Amino acids: CATSDPGRLEAFF.

This clonotype was picked up many times. J is TRBJ2-3 and V is TRBV20-1, with 12 bases matching TRBD2. The CDR3 consists of 17 residues. The V segment lost 0 bases and the J segment 0 bases; nucleotides outside the gene matches: 4. CDR1 and CDR2 from the germline V gene are DFQATT and SNEGSKA (reference sequence). This chain's CDR3 is CSARDLAGGPSTDTQYF. CDR3 DNA sequence: TGCAGTGCTAGAGATCTAGCGGGAGGGCCTAGCACAGATACGCAGTATTTT.

This clonotype was detected many times. The chain uses TRBV25-1 and TRBJ2-4; possibly TRBD2 for D (5 bases). In germline, CDR1 is MGHDK, CDR2 SYGVNS. The CDR3 spans 13 residues. Trimming cost V 2 bases and J 8 bases, with 10 bases left between them. This chain's CDR3 is CASSEVGKHIQYF. CDR3 nucleotides: TGTGCCAGCAGTGAAGTCGGGAAGCACATTCAGTACTTC.

This clonotype was seen a handful of times. The rearrangement uses TRBV4-3 and TRBJ1-4; D remains ambiguous. CDR3 length: 16 amino acids. Germline values: CDR1 LGHNA, CDR2 YSLEER. The V gene lost 4 bases and the J gene lost 0 bases, with 12 bases spanning the gap. DNA of the CDR3: TGCGCCAGCAGCCTAAAGGTGTCTGCAACTAATGAAAAACTGTTTTTT. This gives the protein CASSLKVSATNEKLFF.